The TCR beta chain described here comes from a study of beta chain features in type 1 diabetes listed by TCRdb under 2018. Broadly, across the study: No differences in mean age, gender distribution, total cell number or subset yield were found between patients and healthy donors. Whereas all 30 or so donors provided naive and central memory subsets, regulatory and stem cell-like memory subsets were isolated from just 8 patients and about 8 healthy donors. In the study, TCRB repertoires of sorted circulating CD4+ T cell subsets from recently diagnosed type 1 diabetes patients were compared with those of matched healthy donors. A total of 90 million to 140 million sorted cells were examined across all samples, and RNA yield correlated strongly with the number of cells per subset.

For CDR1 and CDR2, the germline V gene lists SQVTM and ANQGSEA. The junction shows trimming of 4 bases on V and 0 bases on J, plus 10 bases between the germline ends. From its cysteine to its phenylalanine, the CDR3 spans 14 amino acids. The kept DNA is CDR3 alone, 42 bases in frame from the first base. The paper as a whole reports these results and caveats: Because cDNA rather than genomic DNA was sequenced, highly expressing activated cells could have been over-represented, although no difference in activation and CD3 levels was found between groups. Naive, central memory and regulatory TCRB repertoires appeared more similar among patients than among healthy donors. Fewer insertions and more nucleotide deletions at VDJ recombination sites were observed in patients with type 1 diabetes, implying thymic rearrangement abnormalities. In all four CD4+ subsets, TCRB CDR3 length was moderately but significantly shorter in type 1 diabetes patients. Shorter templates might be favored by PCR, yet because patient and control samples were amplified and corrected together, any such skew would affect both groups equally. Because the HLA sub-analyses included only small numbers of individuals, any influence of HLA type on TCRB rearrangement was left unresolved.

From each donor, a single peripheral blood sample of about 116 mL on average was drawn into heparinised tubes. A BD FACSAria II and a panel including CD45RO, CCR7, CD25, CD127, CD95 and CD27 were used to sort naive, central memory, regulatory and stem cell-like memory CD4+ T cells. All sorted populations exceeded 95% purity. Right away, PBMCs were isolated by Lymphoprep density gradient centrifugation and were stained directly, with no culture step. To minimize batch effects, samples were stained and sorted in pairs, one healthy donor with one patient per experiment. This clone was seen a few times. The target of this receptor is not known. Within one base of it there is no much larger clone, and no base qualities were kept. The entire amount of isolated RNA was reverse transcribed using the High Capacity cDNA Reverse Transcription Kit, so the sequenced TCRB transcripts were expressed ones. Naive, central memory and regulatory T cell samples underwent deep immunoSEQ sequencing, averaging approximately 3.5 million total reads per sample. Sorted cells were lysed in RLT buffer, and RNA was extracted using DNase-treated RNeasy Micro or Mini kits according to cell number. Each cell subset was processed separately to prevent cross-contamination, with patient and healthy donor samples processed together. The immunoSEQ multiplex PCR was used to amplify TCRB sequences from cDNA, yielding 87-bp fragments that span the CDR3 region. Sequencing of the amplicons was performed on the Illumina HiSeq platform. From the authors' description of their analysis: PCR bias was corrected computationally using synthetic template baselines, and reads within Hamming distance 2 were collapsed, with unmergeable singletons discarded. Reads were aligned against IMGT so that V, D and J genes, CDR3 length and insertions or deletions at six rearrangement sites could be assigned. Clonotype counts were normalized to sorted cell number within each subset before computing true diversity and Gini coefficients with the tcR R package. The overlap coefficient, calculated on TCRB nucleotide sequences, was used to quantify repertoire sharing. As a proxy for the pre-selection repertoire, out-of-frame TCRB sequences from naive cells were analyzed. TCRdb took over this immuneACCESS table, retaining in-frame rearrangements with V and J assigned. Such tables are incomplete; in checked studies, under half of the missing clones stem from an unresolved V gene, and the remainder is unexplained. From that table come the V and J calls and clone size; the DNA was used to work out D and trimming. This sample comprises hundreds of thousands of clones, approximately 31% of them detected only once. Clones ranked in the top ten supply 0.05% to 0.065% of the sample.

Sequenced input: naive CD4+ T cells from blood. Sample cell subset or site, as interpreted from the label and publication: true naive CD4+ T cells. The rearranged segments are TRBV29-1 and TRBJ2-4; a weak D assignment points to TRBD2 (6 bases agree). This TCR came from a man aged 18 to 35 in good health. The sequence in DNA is TGCAGCGTTGTCGGGGGTCTAGCCAAAAACATTCAGTACTTC. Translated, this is CSVVGGLAKNIQYF.